Presented here are 6 T cell receptor beta chains from one specimen sequenced in a study of early T cells in non-severe SARS-CoV-2 infection. TCRdb re-called the 5' RACE reads with MiXCR, one entry per CDR3 protein. The sample holds around 64,000 distinct CDR3 sequences, about an eighth seen once. Sequencing input: whole blood. The receptors were gathered from an adult who was a healthcare worker with PCR-confirmed SARS-CoV-2 infection or an uninfected control (not recorded which).

The CDR3 sequence: CSAFSHSGSPVYGYTF. CDR3 nucleotides: TGCAGTGCTTTCTCACACTCGGGAAGTCCCGTCTATGGCTACACCTTC. The genes are TRBV20-1 and TRBJ1-2, with D unresolved. Per germline, CDR1 DFQATT and CDR2 SNEGSKA (reference sequence). V was trimmed by 5 bases and J by 4 bases, leaving 23 bases between them. The CDR3 contains 16 residues.

The chain combines TRBV29-1 with TRBJ2-5; 7 nucleotides align to TRBD2. CDR1 is SQVTM, CDR2 ANQGSEA, per germline. J lost 1 base, V lost 6 bases, and 5 bases had no gene match. There are 13 residues in the CDR3. CDR3 nucleotides: TGCAGCGTATCAGGGAGGGGCCAAGAGACCCAGTACTTC. Residues: CSVSGRGQETQYF.

This chain uses TRBV6-5 with TRBJ1-2, with TRBD1 as a possible D gene (6 bases). From germline, CDR1 is MNHEY and CDR2 SVGAGI. There are 12 residues in the CDR3. Trimming stripped 6 bases from V and 8 bases from J, with 13 bases between. The chain's CDR3 is CASRLRGGGYTF. CDR3 sequence (DNA): TGTGCCAGCAGGCTCAGGGGCGGAGGCTACACCTTC.

The genes are TRBV10-3 and TRBJ1-1; possibly TRBD1 for D (6 bases). V gave up 4 bases and J gave up 10 bases, with 16 bases separating them. The CDR3 spans 13 residues. Germline CDR1 and CDR2: ENHRY and SYGVKD. Here the CDR3 DNA reads TGTGCCATCAGTGGAATGCAGGGGCAAGGAGCTTTCTTT. Its translation is CAISGMQGQGAFF.

This clonotype was seen many times. The rearrangement uses TRBV6-6 and TRBJ2-7; possibly TRBD1 for D (6 bases). The length of the CDR3 is 13 residues. V was clipped by 7 bases and J by 8 bases, with 18 bases between them. Per the germline V gene, CDR1 is MNHNY and CDR2 is SVGAGI (reference sequence). The CDR3 coding sequence is TGTGCCAGCACTCCAGGGGAAGCATGGCAGCAGTACTTC. As protein: CASTPGEAWQQYF.

This clonotype has a count of ten or more. The CDR3 bases are TGTGCCAGCAGCCGATCGGCAACTAATGAAAAACTGTTTTTT. It codes for CASSRSATNEKLFF. The genes are TRBV7-6 and TRBJ1-4; D is unresolved. V lost 5 bases and J lost 0, with 7 bases in between. The CDR3 runs 14 residues. Germline values: CDR1 SGHVS, CDR2 FNYEAQ.